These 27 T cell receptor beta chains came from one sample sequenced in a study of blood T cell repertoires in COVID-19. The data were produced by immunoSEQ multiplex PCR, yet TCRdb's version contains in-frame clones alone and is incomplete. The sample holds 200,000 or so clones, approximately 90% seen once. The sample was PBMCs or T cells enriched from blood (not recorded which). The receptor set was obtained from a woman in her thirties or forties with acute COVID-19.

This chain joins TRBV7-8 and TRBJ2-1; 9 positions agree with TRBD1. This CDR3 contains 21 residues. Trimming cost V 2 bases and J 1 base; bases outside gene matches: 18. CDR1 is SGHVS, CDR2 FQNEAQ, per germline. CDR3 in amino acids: CASSLFYRTGERRGSYNEQFF. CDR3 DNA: TGTGCCAGCAGCTTATTTTACCGGACAGGGGAAAGAAGGGGGTCCTACAATGAGCAGTTCTTC.

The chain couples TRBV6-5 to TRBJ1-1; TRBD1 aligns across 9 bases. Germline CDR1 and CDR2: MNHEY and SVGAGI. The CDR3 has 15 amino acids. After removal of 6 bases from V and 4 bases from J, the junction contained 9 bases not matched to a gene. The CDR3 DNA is TGTGCCAGCAGCTCCCAGACAGGGGGTTCCACTGAAGCTTTCTTT. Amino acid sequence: CASSSQTGGSTEAFF.

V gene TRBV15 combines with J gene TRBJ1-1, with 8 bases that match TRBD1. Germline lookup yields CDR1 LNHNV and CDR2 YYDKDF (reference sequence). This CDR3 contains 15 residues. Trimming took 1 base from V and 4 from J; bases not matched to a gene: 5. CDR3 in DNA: TGTGCCACCAGCAGAGCGGGACAGGCGATCACTGAAGCTTTCTTT. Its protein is CATSRAGQAITEAFF. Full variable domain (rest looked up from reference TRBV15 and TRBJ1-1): DAMVIQNPRYQVTQFGKPVTLSCSQTLNHNVMYWYQQKSSQAPKLLFHYYDKDFNNEADTPDNFQSRRPNTSFCFLDIRSPGLGDTAMYLCATSRAGQAITEAFFGQGTRLTVV.

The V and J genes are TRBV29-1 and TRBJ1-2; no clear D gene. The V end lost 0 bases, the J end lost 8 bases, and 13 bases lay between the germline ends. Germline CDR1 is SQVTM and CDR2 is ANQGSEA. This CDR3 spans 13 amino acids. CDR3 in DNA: TGCAGCGTTGAAGATCGCCGGGTCGGGGGCTACACCTTC. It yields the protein CSVEDRRVGGYTF.

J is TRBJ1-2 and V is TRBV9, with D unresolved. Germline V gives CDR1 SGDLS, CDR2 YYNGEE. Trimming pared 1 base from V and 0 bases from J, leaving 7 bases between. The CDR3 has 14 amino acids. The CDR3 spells CASSVSLSNYGYTF. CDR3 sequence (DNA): TGTGCCAGCAGCGTATCCCTTTCTAACTATGGCTACACCTTC.

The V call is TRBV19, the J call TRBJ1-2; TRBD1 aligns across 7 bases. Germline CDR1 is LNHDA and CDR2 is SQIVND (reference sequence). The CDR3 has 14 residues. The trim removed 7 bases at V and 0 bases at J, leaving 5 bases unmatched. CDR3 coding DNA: TGTGCCAGTATGCCGGACAGGACTAACTATGGCTACACCTTC. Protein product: CASMPDRTNYGYTF.

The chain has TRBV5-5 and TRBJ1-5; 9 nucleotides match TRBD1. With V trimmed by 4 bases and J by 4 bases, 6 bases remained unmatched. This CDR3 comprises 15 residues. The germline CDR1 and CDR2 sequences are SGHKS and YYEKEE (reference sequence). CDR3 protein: CASSAGQGVNQPQHF. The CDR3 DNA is TGTGCCAGCAGCGCGGGACAGGGAGTGAATCAGCCCCAGCATTTT. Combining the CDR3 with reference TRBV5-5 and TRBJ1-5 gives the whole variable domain DAGVTQSPTHLIKTRGQQVTLRCSPISGHKSVSWYQQVLGQGPQFIFQYYEKEERGRGNFPDRFSARQFPNYSSELNVNALLLGDSALYLCASSAGQGVNQPQHFGDGTRLSIL.

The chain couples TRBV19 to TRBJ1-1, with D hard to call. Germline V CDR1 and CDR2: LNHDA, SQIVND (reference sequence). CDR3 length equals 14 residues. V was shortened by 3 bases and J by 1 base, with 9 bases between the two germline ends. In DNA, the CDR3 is TGTGCCAGTAGTATGATTTCGGGGAACACTGAAGCTTTCTTT. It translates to CASSMISGNTEAFF.

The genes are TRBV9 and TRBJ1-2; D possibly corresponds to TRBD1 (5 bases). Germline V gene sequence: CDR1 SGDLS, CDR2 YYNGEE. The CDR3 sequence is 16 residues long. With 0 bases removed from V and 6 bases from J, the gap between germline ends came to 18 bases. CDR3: CASSVAGTPLAHGYTF. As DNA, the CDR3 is TGTGCCAGCAGCGTAGCCGGGACTCCTCTGGCCCATGGCTACACCTTC.

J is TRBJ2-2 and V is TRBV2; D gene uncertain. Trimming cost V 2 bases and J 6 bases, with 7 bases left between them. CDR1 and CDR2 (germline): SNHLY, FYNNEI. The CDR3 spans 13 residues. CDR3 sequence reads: CASSEYSPGELFF. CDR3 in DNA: TGTGCCAGCAGTGAATATAGCCCCGGGGAGCTGTTTTTT.

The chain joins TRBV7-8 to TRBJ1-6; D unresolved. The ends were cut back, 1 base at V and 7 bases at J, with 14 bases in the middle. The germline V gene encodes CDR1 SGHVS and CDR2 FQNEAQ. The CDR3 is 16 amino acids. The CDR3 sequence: CASSLDTNKQNSPLHF. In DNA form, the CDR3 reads TGTGCCAGCAGCTTAGATACGAACAAACAAAATTCACCCCTCCACTTT.

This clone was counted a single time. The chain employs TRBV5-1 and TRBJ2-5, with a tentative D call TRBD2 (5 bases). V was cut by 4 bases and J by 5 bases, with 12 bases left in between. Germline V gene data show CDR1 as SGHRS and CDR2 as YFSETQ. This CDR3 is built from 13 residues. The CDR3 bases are TGCGCCAGCAGCAGCGGCCTCTGGGAGACCCAGTACTTC. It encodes CASSSGLWETQYF.

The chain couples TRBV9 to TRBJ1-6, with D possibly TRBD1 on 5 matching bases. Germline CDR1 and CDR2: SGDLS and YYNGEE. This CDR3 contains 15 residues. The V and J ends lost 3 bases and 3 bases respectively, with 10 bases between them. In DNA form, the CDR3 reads TGTGCCAGCAGCGCCCAGGGAGGCTATAATTCACCCCTCCACTTT. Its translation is CASSAQGGYNSPLHF.

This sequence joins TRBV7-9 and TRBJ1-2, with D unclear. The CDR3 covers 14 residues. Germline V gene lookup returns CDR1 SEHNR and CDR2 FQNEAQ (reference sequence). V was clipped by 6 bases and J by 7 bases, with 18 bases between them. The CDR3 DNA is TGTGCCAGCAGTCGAACTGGCCCTTCGGGTGGCTACACCTTC. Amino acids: CASSRTGPSGGYTF. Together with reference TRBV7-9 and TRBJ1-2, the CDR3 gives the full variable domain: DTGVSQNPRHKITKRGQNVTFRCDPISEHNRLYWYRQTLGQGPEFLTYFQNEAQLEKSRLLSDRFSAERPKGSFSTLEIQRTEQGDSAMYLCASSRTGPSGGYTFGSGTRLTVV.

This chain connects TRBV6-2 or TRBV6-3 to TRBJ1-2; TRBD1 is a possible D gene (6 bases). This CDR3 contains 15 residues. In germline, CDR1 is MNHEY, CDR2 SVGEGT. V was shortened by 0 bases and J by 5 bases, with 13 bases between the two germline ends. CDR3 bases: TGTGCCAGCAGTTACTCGAAGGGGCAGGGGTATGGCTACACCTTC. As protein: CASSYSKGQGYGYTF.

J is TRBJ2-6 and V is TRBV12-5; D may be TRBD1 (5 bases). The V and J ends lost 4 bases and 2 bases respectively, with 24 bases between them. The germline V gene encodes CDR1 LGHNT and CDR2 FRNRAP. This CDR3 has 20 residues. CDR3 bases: TGTGCTAGTGGTTGGGTCCTCCAGGGTCATGGGAAGGCTGGGGCCAACGTCCTGACTTTC. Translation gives CASGWVLQGHGKAGANVLTF. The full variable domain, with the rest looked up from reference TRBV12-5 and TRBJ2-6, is DARVTQTPRHKVTEMGQEVTMRCQPILGHNTVFWYRQTMMQGLELLAYFRNRAPLDDSGMPKDRFSAEMPDATLATLKIQPSEPRDSAVYFCASGWVLQGHGKAGANVLTFGAGSRLTVL.

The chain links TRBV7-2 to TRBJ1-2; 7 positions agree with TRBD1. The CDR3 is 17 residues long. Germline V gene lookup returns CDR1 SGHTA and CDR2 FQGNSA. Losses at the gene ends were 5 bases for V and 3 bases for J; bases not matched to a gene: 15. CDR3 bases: TGTGCCAGCAGCCCTGATCCGGGACAGTTGAGGGACTATGGCTACACCTTC. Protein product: CASSPDPGQLRDYGYTF.

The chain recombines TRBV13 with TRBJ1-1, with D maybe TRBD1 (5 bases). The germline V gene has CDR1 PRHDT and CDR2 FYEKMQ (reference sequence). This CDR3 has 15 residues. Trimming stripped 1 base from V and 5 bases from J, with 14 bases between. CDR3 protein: CASSLAVWGATEAFF. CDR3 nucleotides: TGTGCCAGCAGCTTAGCCGTATGGGGCGCGACTGAAGCTTTCTTT.

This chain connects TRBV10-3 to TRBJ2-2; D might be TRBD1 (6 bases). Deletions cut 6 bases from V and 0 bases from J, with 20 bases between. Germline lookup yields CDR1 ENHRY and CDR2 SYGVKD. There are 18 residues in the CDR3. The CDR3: CAISERRTGTPNTGELFF. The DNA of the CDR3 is TGTGCCATCAGCGAGAGACGAACCGGGACACCGAACACCGGGGAGCTGTTTTTT.

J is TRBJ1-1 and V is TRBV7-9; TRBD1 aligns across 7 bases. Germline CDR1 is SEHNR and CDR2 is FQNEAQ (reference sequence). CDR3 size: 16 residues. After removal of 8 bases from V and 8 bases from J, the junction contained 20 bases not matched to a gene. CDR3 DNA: TGTGCCAGCTCCGGAGGAGTGACAGGGTCGATTACAGAAGCTTTCTTT. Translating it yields CASSGGVTGSITEAFF.

The CDR3 coding sequence is TGTGCCAGCAGCTTACCTTACGACACTGCTAACTATGGCTACACCTTC. Translated: CASSLPYDTANYGYTF. The chain combines TRBV7-9 with TRBJ1-2, with unresolved D. V was pared by 2 bases and J by 0 bases, with 13 bases between. The CDR3 is made up of 16 amino acids. The germline CDR1 and CDR2 sequences are SEHNR and FQNEAQ (reference sequence).

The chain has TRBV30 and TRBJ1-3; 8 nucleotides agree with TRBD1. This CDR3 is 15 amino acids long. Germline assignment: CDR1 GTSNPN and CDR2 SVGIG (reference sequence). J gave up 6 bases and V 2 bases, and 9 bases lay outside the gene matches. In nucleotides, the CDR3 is TGTGCCTGGAGTAGACGACAGGGGATGGAAAACACCATATATTTT. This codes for CAWSRRQGMENTIYF.

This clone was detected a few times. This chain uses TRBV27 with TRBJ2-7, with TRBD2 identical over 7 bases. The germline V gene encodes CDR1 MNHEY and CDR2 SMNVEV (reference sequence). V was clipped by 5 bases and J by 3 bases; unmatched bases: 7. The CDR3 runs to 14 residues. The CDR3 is CASSRDYRDYEQYF. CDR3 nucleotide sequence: TGTGCCAGCAGTCGGGACTACCGAGACTACGAGCAGTACTTC.

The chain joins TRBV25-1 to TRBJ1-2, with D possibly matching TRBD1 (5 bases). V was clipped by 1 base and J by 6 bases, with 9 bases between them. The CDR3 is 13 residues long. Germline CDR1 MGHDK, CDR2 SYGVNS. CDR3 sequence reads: CASSEWKGDGYTF. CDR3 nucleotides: TGTGCCAGCAGTGAATGGAAAGGGGATGGCTACACCTTC.

The CDR3 DNA sequence: TGTGCCAGCAGCCAAGATGGGACTAGCGGGGGGTTCCAAGAGACCCAGTACTTC. Protein product: CASSQDGTSGGFQETQYF. This chain joins TRBV3-1 (or the pseudogene TRBV3-2) and TRBJ2-5; 15 bases are shared with TRBD2. Germline CDR1 LGHDT, CDR2 YNNKEL (reference sequence). J was trimmed by 1 base and V by 0 bases; bases with no gene match: 3. The CDR3 has 18 residues.

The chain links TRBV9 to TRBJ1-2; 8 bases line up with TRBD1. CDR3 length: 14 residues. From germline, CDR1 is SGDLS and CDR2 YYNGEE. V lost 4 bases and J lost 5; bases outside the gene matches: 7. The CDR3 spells CASSSGQGGYGYTF. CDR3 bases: TGTGCCAGCAGCTCAGGACAGGGAGGATATGGCTACACCTTC.

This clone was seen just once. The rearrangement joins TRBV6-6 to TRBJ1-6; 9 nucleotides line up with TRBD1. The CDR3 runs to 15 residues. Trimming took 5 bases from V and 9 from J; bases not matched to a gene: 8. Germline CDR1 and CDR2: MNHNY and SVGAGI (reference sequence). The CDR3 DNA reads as TGTGCCAGCAGTCCGGGGACAGGGAGGAGTTCACCCCTCCACTTT. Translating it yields CASSPGTGRSSPLHF.